These 18 T cell receptor beta chains came from one sample sequenced in a study of blood T cell repertoires in COVID-19. Libraries were prepared by immunoSEQ multiplex PCR; TCRdb keeps only in-frame clonotypes and omits some of them. The table has more than 400,000 clones, around 90% seen once. The sequenced material came from PBMCs or T cells enriched from blood (not recorded which). The receptors here all came from a woman younger than 35 who had recovered from COVID-19.

The chain links TRBV19 to TRBJ2-3, with D perhaps matching TRBD1 (7 bases). The V gene's germline CDR1 is LNHDA and CDR2 SQIVND (reference sequence). Trimming took 7 bases from V and 6 from J, leaving 14 bases between them. The CDR3 is made up of 13 amino acids. As DNA, the CDR3 is TGTGCCAGTAAGGCGGCAGGGGGGGATACGCAGTATTTT. It encodes CASKAAGGDTQYF.

The CDR3 DNA reads TGTGCCAGCAGCCAAGGACGGGACAGGGTGGTGTTCGGGGAAGCTTTCTTT. It translates to CASSQGRDRVVFGEAFF. The rearrangement uses TRBV14 and TRBJ1-1; 9 bases match TRBD1. The V and J ends lost 1 base and 8 bases, in that order; junction bases with no gene match: 14. CDR3 length: 17 amino acids. The V gene's germline CDR1 is SGHDN and CDR2 FVKESK.

This clone has a single count. The chain joins TRBV5-1 to TRBJ1-2; D ambiguous. Germline CDR1 SGHRS, CDR2 YFSETQ. This CDR3 has 14 amino acids. V lost 1 base and J 0 bases, leaving 7 bases between the germline ends. CDR3 sequence reads: CASSLTETNYGYTF. Written as DNA, the CDR3 is TGCGCCAGCAGCTTGACAGAGACTAACTATGGCTACACCTTC. Full variable domain (missing parts from reference TRBV5-1 and TRBJ1-2): KAGVTQTPRYLIKTRGQQVTLSCSPISGHRSVSWYQQTPGQGLQFLFEYFSETQRNKGNFPGRFSGRQFSNSRSEMNVSTLELGDSALYLCASSLTETNYGYTFGSGTRLTVV.

This clone was counted a single time. The chain is built from TRBV28 and TRBJ1-6, with a tentative D call TRBD1 (6 bases). Germline V CDR1 and CDR2: MDHEN, SYDVKM. Trimming took 4 bases from V and 14 from J, leaving 27 bases between them. The CDR3 extends over 17 amino acids. The CDR3 region has the DNA TGTGCCAGCAGTTCGCAGCCTGGGACACAGAGGGACCTCACCCTCCACTTT. Amino acids: CASSSQPGTQRDLTLHF.

This clone was seen once. The chain joins TRBV7-9 to TRBJ1-4; 7 nucleotides match TRBD1. Germline V gene sequence: CDR1 SEHNR, CDR2 FQNEAQ (reference sequence). This CDR3 is built from 14 residues. Trimming took 5 bases from V and 7 from J; bases not matched to a gene: 7. The CDR3 bases are TGTGCCAGCAGCCCCGGACAGGTCGGTGAAAAACTGTTTTTT. This encodes CASSPGQVGEKLFF.

As regards this clone: Other DNA sequences of this sample code for an identical CDR3. The V gene is TRBV19, the J gene TRBJ2-7; 9 nucleotides line up with TRBD1. The germline CDR1 and CDR2 sequences are LNHDA and SQIVND (reference sequence). J lost 0 bases, V lost 5 bases, and 2 bases had no gene match. This CDR3 is 14 amino acids long. The CDR3 sequence: CASSRTGDSYEQYF. The CDR3 coding sequence is TGTGCCAGTAGTCGGACAGGGGACTCCTACGAGCAGTACTTC.

The V gene is TRBV18, the J gene TRBJ1-1, with D tentatively TRBD1 (5 bases). This CDR3 is 15 amino acids long. Germline V gene data show CDR1 as KGHSH and CDR2 as LQKENI. V shed 5 bases and J shed 1 base, with 14 bases lying between them. The CDR3 reads CASSNPGLRNTEAFF. The CDR3 DNA sequence: TGTGCCAGCTCAAACCCGGGACTGAGGAACACTGAAGCTTTCTTT.

This sequence joins TRBV19 and TRBJ2-3; D is perhaps TRBD2 (5 bases). Trimming pared 3 bases from V and 0 bases from J, leaving 16 bases between. Per the germline V gene, CDR1 is LNHDA and CDR2 is SQIVND (reference sequence). The CDR3 loop spans 17 amino acids. CDR3 amino acids: CASSIPGLPVSTDTQYF. The DNA of the CDR3 is TGTGCCAGTAGTATCCCTGGACTGCCTGTAAGCACAGATACGCAGTATTTT. The full variable domain, with the rest looked up from reference TRBV19 and TRBJ2-3, is DGGITQSPKYLFRKEGQNVTLSCEQNLNHDAMYWYRQDPGQGLRLIYYSQIVNDFQKGDIAEGYSVSREKKESFPLTVTSAQKNPTAFYLCASSIPGLPVSTDTQYFGPGTRLTVL.

This chain's CDR3 is CASSLGGGASDTQYF. The CDR3, as DNA: TGTGCCAGCAGCTTAGGCGGGGGGGCCTCAGATACGCAGTATTTT. The chain is built from TRBV11-2 and TRBJ2-3; 9 bases fit TRBD2. The length of the CDR3 is 15 residues. Germline CDR1 reads SGHAT; CDR2 reads FQNNGV. Losses at the gene ends were 1 base for V and 4 bases for J; bases not matched to a gene: 3.

The rearrangement joins TRBV15 to TRBJ2-1, with TRBD2 as a possible D gene (5 bases). The CDR3 is 15 amino acids. V lost 1 base to trimming and J lost 9 bases, with 16 bases between them. Germline V gene data show CDR1 as LNHNV and CDR2 as YYDKDF (reference sequence). CDR3 amino acids: CATSRGRVENSEQFF. CDR3 in DNA: TGTGCCACCAGCAGAGGGCGGGTCGAAAACAGTGAGCAGTTCTTC.

The rearrangement links TRBV19 to TRBJ2-7, with 8 bases lining up with TRBD1. V lost 5 bases and J lost 5; bases outside the gene matches: 11. The CDR3 contains 15 residues. Per the germline V gene, CDR1 is LNHDA and CDR2 is SQIVND (reference sequence). CDR3 sequence (DNA): TGTGCCAGTAGTGCCCGGACAGGGCTTGAGAACGAGCAGTACTTC. Translation gives CASSARTGLENEQYF.

This clone was detected only a few times. This chain links TRBV24-1 with TRBJ2-3, with 10 bases aligning to TRBD1. The CDR3 runs 17 residues. CDR1 is KGHDR and CDR2 is SFDVKD in the germline V gene. The junction had 8 bases not matched to a gene; V was cut back by 2 bases and J by 4 bases. The CDR3 here is CATSDSRQGALPDTQYF. CDR3 nucleotides: TGTGCCACCAGTGATTCCCGACAGGGGGCACTCCCAGATACGCAGTATTTT.

The chain links TRBV7-2 to TRBJ1-1, with D possibly being TRBD1 (6 bases). Germline V lookup: CDR1 SGHTA, CDR2 FQGNSA. V lost 4 bases and J lost 3, with 15 bases in between. The CDR3 has 15 amino acids. The chain's CDR3 is CASSYRAGEDTEAFF. The CDR3 nucleotides read TGTGCCAGCAGCTACAGGGCGGGGGAGGACACTGAAGCTTTCTTT. Full variable domain (missing parts from reference TRBV7-2 and TRBJ1-1): GAGVSQSPSNKVTEKGKDVELRCDPISGHTALYWYRQSLGQGLEFLIYFQGNSAPDKSGLPSDRFSAERTGGSVSTLTIQRTQQEDSAVYLCASSYRAGEDTEAFFGQGTRLTVV.

The V and J genes are TRBV5-1 and TRBJ2-2; perhaps TRBD2 as D (5 bases). This CDR3 comprises 16 residues. With 0 bases removed from V and 4 bases from J, the gap between germline ends came to 13 bases. Germline-derived CDR1 and CDR2 are SGHRS and YFSETQ. CDR3 loop: CASSLEPGISTGELFF. The CDR3 DNA reads TGCGCCAGCAGCTTGGAGCCGGGGATCAGCACCGGGGAGCTGTTTTTT.

The rearrangement links TRBV19 to TRBJ2-5; no clear D gene. The CDR3 consists of 12 residues. Germline CDR1 and CDR2: LNHDA and SQIVND (reference sequence). V lost 6 bases to trimming and J lost 5 bases, with 10 bases between them. The CDR3 is CASSTGHETQYF. DNA of the CDR3: TGTGCCAGTAGCACGGGTCATGAGACCCAGTACTTC.

The rearrangement joins TRBV6-6 to TRBJ2-5; D not resolved. The CDR3 is made up of 11 amino acids. Per the germline V gene, CDR1 is MNHNY and CDR2 is SVGAGI (reference sequence). The V end lost 5 bases, the J end lost 9 bases, and 10 bases lay between the germline ends. CDR3 bases: TGTGCCAGCAGTCCCGGAGCTGCCCAGTACTTC. Translation: CASSPGAAQYF.

This rearrangement joins TRBV19 to TRBJ1-5; D is possibly TRBD1 (5 bases). Trimming shortened V by 4 bases and J by 9 bases, and 7 bases separated the two germline ends. The CDR3 extends over 11 amino acids. Germline CDR1 and CDR2: LNHDA and SQIVND (reference sequence). The CDR3 loop is CASSNGGPQHF. CDR3 coding DNA: TGTGCCAGTAGTAACGGGGGGCCCCAGCATTTT.

The chain recombines TRBV6-5 with TRBJ1-1; perhaps TRBD1 as D (6 bases). Trimming shortened V by 2 bases and J by 10 bases, and 14 bases separated the two germline ends. CDR3 length: 13 amino acids. Germline CDR1 is MNHEY and CDR2 is SVGAGI. The CDR3: CASSYGTYFGAFF. The CDR3 DNA reads as TGTGCCAGCAGTTACGGGACATATTTTGGAGCTTTCTTT.